This entry lists 14 T cell receptor beta chains sequenced from one sample in a study of monozygotic twins with inflammatory bowel disease. TCRdb re-analyzed the 5' RACE reads; it lists each CDR3 protein once, without DNA. With 300,000 to 400,000 distinct CDR3 sequences in the sample, the ten largest clones hold approximately 2%. The sequenced sample consisted of blood. The source is a human donor with ulcerative colitis or Crohn's disease, or a healthy co-twin of an affected twin (not recorded which).

The chain employs TRBV29-1 and TRBJ2-5; the D gene TCRdb calls, TRBD1, cannot be checked with no DNA. Germline CDR1 reads SQVTM; CDR2 reads ANQGSEA. The CDR3 is made up of 14 amino acids. CDR3 region: CSVDGTGGQETQYF.

The V and J genes are TRBV20-1 and TRBJ1-2; TCRdb outputs TRBD1, but without DNA this stays unchecked. Germline assignment: CDR1 DFQATT and CDR2 SNEGSKA (reference sequence). The CDR3 covers 16 residues. Here the CDR3 reads CSASPLRDRGRQGYTF.

This rearrangement joins TRBV29-1 to TRBJ2-1; TCRdb lists TRBD1, though no DNA is available to test this call. Germline V CDR1 and CDR2: SQVTM, ANQGSEA. CDR3 length equals 12 residues. This chain's CDR3 is CSDRRDTHEQFF.

This chain joins TRBV20-1 and TRBJ2-5; checking the TCRdb D call of TRBD1 is not possible without DNA. CDR1 and CDR2 from the germline V gene are DFQATT and SNEGSKA (reference sequence). This CDR3 comprises 12 residues. The CDR3 sequence is CSAPQDPQTQYF.

The CDR3 is CASVLSGSSAKNIQYF. The chain couples TRBV28 to TRBJ2-4; the D call of TRBD2 rests on TCRdb alone, since no DNA is present to check it. Germline values: CDR1 MDHEN, CDR2 SYDVKM. CDR3 size: 16 residues.

The rearrangement links TRBV12-3 or TRBV12-4 to TRBJ2-3; TCRdb's D gene call, TRBD1, goes unchecked for lack of DNA. The CDR3 covers 18 residues. This chain's CDR3 is CASSLGTGGFRTTDTQYF.

The rearrangement links TRBV5-8 to TRBJ1-4; lacking DNA, the TRBD1 call made by TCRdb goes unchecked. The CDR3 has 15 amino acids. Germline V gene sequence: CDR1 SGHTS, CDR2 YDEGEE. This CDR3 is CASTLTGTSNEKLFF. The variable domain in full, with the rest retrieved from reference TRBV5-8 and TRBJ1-4, is EAGVTQSPTHLIKTRGQQATLRCSPISGHTSVYWYQQALGLGLQFLLWYDEGEERNRGNFPPRFSGRQFPNYSSELNVNALELEDSALYLCASTLTGTSNEKLFFGSGTQLSVL.

The chain recombines TRBV20-1 with TRBJ2-5; TCRdb gives TRBD2 as the D gene, but with no DNA this cannot be confirmed. Germline CDR1 is DFQATT and CDR2 is SNEGSKA (reference sequence). The CDR3 covers 15 residues. The CDR3 spells CSARDLAGGPKTQYF.

V and J are TRBV6-6 and TRBJ2-3; TCRdb designates TRBD1, a call that cannot be tested without DNA. Germline V gives CDR1 MNHNY, CDR2 SVGAGI (reference sequence). This CDR3 spans 13 amino acids. The CDR3 sequence: CASSYSPGDTQYF.

The V gene is TRBV11-2, the J gene TRBJ2-1; TCRdb proposes TRBD1, but this gene call is untestable without DNA. Germline CDR1 SGHAT, CDR2 FQNNGV. This CDR3 region has 16 residues. The CDR3 sequence is CASSLLGQGNYNEQFF.

The CDR3 region is CSATRAGGTDTQYF. The chain has TRBV20-1 and TRBJ2-3. The CDR3 consists of 14 residues. CDR1 and CDR2 from the germline V gene are DFQATT and SNEGSKA (reference sequence).

The gene calls are TRBV30 and TRBJ1-1; no DNA is available, so the TRBD1 call from TCRdb remains unchecked. The germline V gene encodes CDR1 GTSNPN and CDR2 SVGIG (reference sequence). The CDR3 totals 16 residues. The CDR3 loop reads CAWRTGSGTKNTEAFF.

The V gene is TRBV4-3, the J gene TRBJ2-3. CDR1 is LGHNA, CDR2 YSLEER, per germline. The CDR3 is made up of 14 amino acids. The CDR3 is CASSQEGLADTQYF.

The rearrangement links TRBV20-1 to TRBJ2-7. This CDR3 comprises 11 residues. The germline V gene encodes CDR1 DFQATT and CDR2 SNEGSKA (reference sequence). CDR3 loop: CSATHSAEQYF.